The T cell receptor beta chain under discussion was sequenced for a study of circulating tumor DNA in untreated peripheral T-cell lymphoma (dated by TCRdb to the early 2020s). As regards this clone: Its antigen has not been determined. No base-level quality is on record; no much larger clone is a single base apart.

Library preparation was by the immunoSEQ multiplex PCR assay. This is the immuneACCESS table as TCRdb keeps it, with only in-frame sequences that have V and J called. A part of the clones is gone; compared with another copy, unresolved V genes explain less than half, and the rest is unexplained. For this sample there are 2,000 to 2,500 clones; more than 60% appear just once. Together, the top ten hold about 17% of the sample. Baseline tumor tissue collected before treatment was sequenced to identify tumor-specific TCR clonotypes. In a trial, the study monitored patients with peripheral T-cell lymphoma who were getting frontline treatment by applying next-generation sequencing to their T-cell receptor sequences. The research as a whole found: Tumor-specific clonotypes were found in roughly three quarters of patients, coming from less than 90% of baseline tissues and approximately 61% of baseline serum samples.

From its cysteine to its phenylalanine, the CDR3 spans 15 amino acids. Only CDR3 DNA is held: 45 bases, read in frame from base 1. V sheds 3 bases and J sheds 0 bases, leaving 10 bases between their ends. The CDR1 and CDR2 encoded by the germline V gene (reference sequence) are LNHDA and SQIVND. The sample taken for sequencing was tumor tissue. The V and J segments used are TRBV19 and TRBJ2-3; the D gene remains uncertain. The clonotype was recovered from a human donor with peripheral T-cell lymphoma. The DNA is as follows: TGTGCCAGTAGTATTACCGGATCTAGCACAGATACGCAGTATTTT. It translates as CASSITGSSTDTQYF. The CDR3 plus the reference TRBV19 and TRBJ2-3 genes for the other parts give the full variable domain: DGGITQSPKYLFRKEGQNVTLSCEQNLNHDAMYWYRQDPGQGLRLIYYSQIVNDFQKGDIAEGYSVSREKKESFPLTVTSAQKNPTAFYLCASSITGSSTDTQYFGPGTRLTVL.